The 32 T cell receptor beta chains presented below share a single source sample, sequenced in a study of shared clonotypes between healthy human individuals. TCRdb keeps only in-frame clones here, not all; method: immunoSEQ multiplex PCR. The sample lists about 490,000 clones; about 79% were seen once. The specimen sequenced was PBMCs. The receptors shown here come from a woman aged 35 to 49 in good health. Some clones in this sample may be carry-over from other donors' samples.

The chain joins TRBV11-3 to TRBJ2-2; D is unclear. The germline V gene encodes CDR1 SGHNT and CDR2 YENEEA. The CDR3 spans 13 residues. The V and J ends lost 4 bases and 3 bases respectively, with 6 bases between them. The CDR3: CASSSVDTGELFF. As DNA, the CDR3 is TGTGCCAGCAGCTCCGTTGACACCGGGGAGCTGTTTTTT.

A word on this clone: An end of the junction does not agree with germline; a read error may underlie this. The chain joins TRBV19 to TRBJ2-2; 7 nucleotides align to TRBD1. This CDR3 has 14 amino acids. Germline CDR1 is LNHDA and CDR2 is SQIVND (reference sequence). CDR3 nucleotides: TGTGCCAGTAGAAGACAGGGCGTCACCGGGGAGTTGTCTTTT. This encodes CASRRQGVTGELSF.

The gene calls are TRBV20-1 and TRBJ1-4, with D perhaps TRBD1 (6 bases). Germline-derived CDR1 and CDR2 are DFQATT and SNEGSKA (reference sequence). The CDR3 loop spans 11 amino acids. The ends were cut back, 6 bases at V and 9 bases at J, with 11 bases in the middle. The chain's CDR3 is CSARTVQKLFF. The CDR3 DNA is TGCAGTGCACGGACAGTCCAAAAACTGTTTTTT.

CDR3 loop: CASSPSSGQPQHF. CDR3 nucleotide sequence: TGTGCCAGTAGTCCTTCATCCGGACAGCCCCAGCATTTT. The gene calls are TRBV19 and TRBJ1-5; unclear D gene. Trimming shortened V by 5 bases and J by 7 bases, and 12 bases separated the two germline ends. The CDR3 covers 13 residues. Germline CDR1 is LNHDA and CDR2 is SQIVND (reference sequence).

This clone was seen only once. V usage is TRBV18 and J usage is TRBJ1-2; 8 positions agree with TRBD1. Germline CDR1 KGHSH, CDR2 LQKENI. V shed 6 bases, J shed 7 bases, and the junction held 7 bases outside the gene matches. The CDR3 loop spans 13 amino acids. The CDR3 sequence: CASSLQGARGYTF. The DNA of the CDR3 is TGTGCCAGCTCCCTCCAGGGGGCGCGTGGCTACACCTTC.

At least ten counts were recorded for this clone. V usage is TRBV7-9 and J usage is TRBJ2-3; no firm D call. This CDR3 contains 13 residues. Per germline, CDR1 SEHNR and CDR2 FQNEAQ (reference sequence). V lost 2 bases and J lost 7, with 10 bases in between. Here the CDR3 reads CASSLRATHTQYF. The CDR3 nucleotides are TGTGCCAGCAGCTTAAGGGCGACTCATACGCAGTATTTT.

The rearrangement links TRBV5-4 to TRBJ2-7; 11 bases are a match to TRBD1. The CDR3 consists of 16 residues. J lost 3 bases, V lost 4 bases, and 9 bases had no gene match. CDR1 and CDR2 (germline): SGHNT, YYREEE (reference sequence). CDR3: CASSRGGQGAIYEQYF. CDR3 DNA: TGTGCCAGCAGCCGAGGAGGACAGGGGGCAATCTACGAGCAGTACTTC.

Notes on this clone: In the same sample, other DNA sequences code for this CDR3. The V and J genes are TRBV19 and TRBJ1-1; D gene uncertain. The CDR3 totals 13 residues. Between the trimmed V and J ends, which lost 2 bases and 2 bases, there was a span of 6 bases. Germline V gene lookup returns CDR1 LNHDA and CDR2 SQIVND (reference sequence). This chain's CDR3 is CASSISRNTEAFF. DNA for the CDR3: TGTGCCAGTAGTATAAGCAGAAACACTGAAGCTTTCTTT.

The chain joins TRBV5-1 to TRBJ2-7, with 7 bases aligning to TRBD1. This CDR3 has 14 residues. The V gene's germline CDR1 is SGHRS and CDR2 YFSETQ. V gave up 6 bases and J gave up 5 bases; unmatched junction bases: 11. The DNA for the CDR3 is TGCGCCAGCAAGGAGACAGGGATACTTGACGAGCAGTACTTC. It specifies CASKETGILDEQYF. Complete variable domain (other parts from reference TRBV5-1 and TRBJ2-7): KAGVTQTPRYLIKTRGQQVTLSCSPISGHRSVSWYQQTPGQGLQFLFEYFSETQRNKGNFPGRFSGRQFSNSRSEMNVSTLELGDSALYLCASKETGILDEQYFGPGTRLTVT.

The rearrangement joins TRBV9 to TRBJ2-3; D is possibly TRBD2 (6 bases). The CDR3 has 15 amino acids. The V end lost 3 bases, the J end lost 2 bases, and 13 bases lay between the germline ends. Germline V gene data show CDR1 as SGDLS and CDR2 as YYNGEE. This chain's CDR3 is CASSGRDWATDTQYF. DNA of the CDR3: TGTGCCAGCAGCGGCCGGGACTGGGCCACAGATACGCAGTATTTT. Complete variable domain (other parts from reference TRBV9 and TRBJ2-3): DSGVTQTPKHLITATGQRVTLRCSPRSGDLSVYWYQQSLDQGLQFLIQYYNGEERAKGNILERFSAQQFPDLHSELNLSSLELGDSALYFCASSGRDWATDTQYFGPGTRLTVL.

The chain carries TRBV7-2 and TRBJ2-1, with TRBD2 matching 15 bases. J was trimmed by 10 bases and V by 4 bases; bases with no gene match: 8. The CDR3 is made up of 16 amino acids. Per the germline V gene, CDR1 is SGHTA and CDR2 is FQGNSA. The CDR3 sequence: CASSWGLAGGLEEQFF. DNA of the CDR3: TGTGCCAGCAGCTGGGGACTAGCGGGAGGCCTGGAAGAGCAGTTCTTC.

In its sample, this clone was seen once. V and J are TRBV6-1 and TRBJ1-3, with a tentative D call TRBD1 (5 bases). Germline V gene sequence: CDR1 MNHNS, CDR2 SASEGT. This CDR3 is built from 15 residues. V was shortened by 4 bases and J by 0 bases, with 10 bases between the two germline ends. The CDR3 sequence: CASSAQDPSGNTIYF. The CDR3 region has the DNA TGTGCCAGCAGTGCACAGGACCCCTCTGGAAACACCATATATTTT.

This clone has just one count. V is TRBV6-1 and J is TRBJ1-1; D is unclear. Germline V gene data show CDR1 as MNHNS and CDR2 as SASEGT. CDR3 length: 13 amino acids. V was trimmed by 8 bases and J by 8 bases, leaving 18 bases between them. The CDR3 spells CASFSTRDSEAFF. For the CDR3, the DNA is TGTGCCAGCTTTTCGACGAGGGATTCGGAAGCTTTCTTT.

This clone was counted many times. J is TRBJ2-2 and V is TRBV5-5; tentatively, D is TRBD2 (5 bases). V gave up 0 bases and J gave up 6 bases, with 12 bases separating them. Germline V gene sequence: CDR1 SGHKS, CDR2 YYEKEE (reference sequence). CDR3 length equals 15 residues. The chain's CDR3 is CASSLVRGSPGELFF. DNA of the CDR3: TGTGCCAGCAGCTTGGTTCGAGGGTCCCCCGGGGAGCTGTTTTTT.

With respect to this clone: Since a much larger clone is just one base distant, this may be a read error. J is TRBJ2-7 and V is TRBV5-4; the D gene is possibly TRBD1 (5 bases). The germline V gene has CDR1 SGHNT and CDR2 YYREEE (reference sequence). The CDR3 sequence is 15 residues long. CDR3 region: CASRAGQGHGSEQCF. The CDR3 DNA sequence: TGTGCCAGCAGAGCCGGGCAGGGCCATGGCTCCGAGCAGTGCTTC.

This clone has just a few counts. This chain connects TRBV7-8 to TRBJ2-3; the match to TRBD2 covers 7 bases. Trimming removed 5 bases from V and 4 bases from J; junction bases left unmatched: 0. The CDR3 is 12 amino acids. Germline-derived CDR1 and CDR2 are SGHVS and FQNEAQ. CDR3 sequence: CASSRGADTQYF. The CDR3 DNA is TGTGCCAGCAGCCGGGGGGCAGATACGCAGTATTTT.

About this clone itself: The conserved final phenylalanine or tryptophan is absent from the CDR3, which likely points to a read error. The chain has TRBV6-6 and TRBJ2-2, with D perhaps assigned TRBD1 or TRBD2 (5 bases each). The germline V gene has CDR1 MNHNY and CDR2 SVGAGI (reference sequence). The CDR3 is 14 residues long. The CDR3 here is CASRSGTDTEELFS. The CDR3 DNA reads as TGTGCCAGCAGGTCAGGGACGGACACCGAGGAGCTGTTTTCT.

The gene calls are TRBV6-6 and TRBJ2-1; 8 nucleotides align to TRBD1. Germline V gene data show CDR1 as MNHNY and CDR2 as SVGAGI (reference sequence). The J segment lost 6 bases and the V segment lost 6 bases, leaving 10 bases of the junction unmatched. This CDR3 is 15 amino acids long. CDR3 in DNA: TGTGCCAGCAGCCCCGGGACAGGTATTATCAATGAGCAGTTCTTC. This sequence encodes CASSPGTGIINEQFF.

This chain uses TRBV19 with TRBJ2-3; D is possibly TRBD2 (6 bases). This CDR3 contains 14 residues. Between the trimmed V and J ends, which lost 3 bases and 5 bases, there was a span of 12 bases. Germline CDR1 LNHDA, CDR2 SQIVND (reference sequence). The CDR3 DNA is TGTGCCAGTAGTATTTCCGGGAGTGGAGATACGCAGTATTTT. This sequence encodes CASSISGSGDTQYF. Drawing the rest from reference TRBV19 and TRBJ2-3, the complete variable domain is DGGITQSPKYLFRKEGQNVTLSCEQNLNHDAMYWYRQDPGQGLRLIYYSQIVNDFQKGDIAEGYSVSREKKESFPLTVTSAQKNPTAFYLCASSISGSGDTQYFGPGTRLTVL.

This clone was seen once. This rearrangement joins TRBV7-6 to TRBJ2-5, with TRBD1 matching over 10 bases. The length of the CDR3 is 13 residues. The trim removed 7 bases at V and 5 bases at J, leaving 4 bases unmatched. The germline gives CDR1 SGHVS, CDR2 FNYEAQ. CDR3 residues: CASTDRGLETQYF. In DNA form, the CDR3 reads TGTGCCAGCACGGACAGGGGGTTGGAGACCCAGTACTTC.

The CDR3 DNA is TGTGCCAGCAGCGTACAGGGCAGGGGCACTGAAGCTTTCTTT. As protein: CASSVQGRGTEAFF. The chain has TRBV28 and TRBJ1-1; D possibly corresponds to TRBD1 (6 bases). CDR3 length: 14 amino acids. Trimming removed 6 bases from V and 4 bases from J, with 15 bases in between. In germline, CDR1 is MDHEN, CDR2 SYDVKM.

V usage is TRBV21-1 and J usage is TRBJ2-7; the DNA was not used to check the table's D call, TRBD2. TRBV21-1 is given as a pseudogene. The CDR3 loop spans 16 amino acids. In DNA, the CDR3 is TGTGCCAGCAGCAAAAAGACTAGCGGGAGCTCCTACGAGCAGTACTTC. Amino acids: CASSKKTSGSSYEQYF.

This chain uses TRBV2 with TRBJ1-1; D gene unclear. The germline gives CDR1 SNHLY, CDR2 FYNNEI. Deletions cut 3 bases from V and 1 base from J, with 6 bases between. The length of the CDR3 is 13 residues. Written as DNA, the CDR3 is TGTGCCAGCAGTGAGCTGGGGAACACTGAAGCTTTCTTT. Translating it yields CASSELGNTEAFF.

V is TRBV19 and J is TRBJ2-7; TRBD1 agrees at 7 bases. The CDR3 totals 13 residues. With V trimmed by 4 bases and J by 3 bases, 3 bases remained unmatched. Germline CDR1 and CDR2: LNHDA and SQIVND (reference sequence). The CDR3, as DNA: TGTGCCAGTAGTACCGGACAGGTCTACGAGCAGTACTTC. It specifies CASSTGQVYEQYF. The full variable domain, in which reference TRBV19 and TRBJ2-7 provide the parts outside the CDR3, is DGGITQSPKYLFRKEGQNVTLSCEQNLNHDAMYWYRQDPGQGLRLIYYSQIVNDFQKGDIAEGYSVSREKKESFPLTVTSAQKNPTAFYLCASSTGQVYEQYFGPGTRLTVT.

The chain uses TRBV11-2 and TRBJ2-2; the D is unclear. The V end lost 3 bases, the J end lost 6 bases, and 5 bases lay between the germline ends. Germline-derived CDR1 and CDR2 are SGHAT and FQNNGV. The CDR3 spans 12 residues. CDR3: CASSFGPGELFF. The DNA of the CDR3 is TGTGCCAGCAGCTTTGGCCCCGGGGAGCTGTTTTTT.

This chain links TRBV10-3 with TRBJ1-1; the D gene is possibly TRBD1 (6 bases). The CDR3 has 13 amino acids. Trimming shortened V by 5 bases and J by 3 bases, and 10 bases separated the two germline ends. The germline gives CDR1 ENHRY, CDR2 SYGVKD. The CDR3 reads CAISYRQDTEAFF. DNA for the CDR3: TGTGCCATCAGTTATCGACAGGACACTGAAGCTTTCTTT.

This rearrangement joins TRBV7-8 to TRBJ1-4; TRBD1 matches at 9 bases. CDR1 is SGHVS and CDR2 is FQNEAQ in the germline V gene. The CDR3 has 15 amino acids. V was pared by 5 bases and J by 8 bases, with 9 bases of the junction left unmatched. In nucleotides, the CDR3 is TGTGCCAGCAGCCCCCGACGGGACAGGGCAGAAAAACTGTTTTTT. This translates into CASSPRRDRAEKLFF. The whole variable domain, filled in from reference TRBV7-8 and TRBJ1-4, reads GAGVSQSPRYKVAKRGQDVALRCDPISGHVSLFWYQQALGQGPEFLTYFQNEAQLDKSGLPSDRFFAERPEGSVSTLKIQRTQQEDSAVYLCASSPRRDRAEKLFFGSGTQLSVL.

The J gene is TRBJ2-1, the V gene TRBV20-1, with D possibly matching TRBD2 (6 bases). Trimming removed 5 bases from V and 9 bases from J, with 11 bases in between. The germline CDR1 and CDR2 sequences are DFQATT and SNEGSKA (reference sequence). The CDR3 consists of 11 residues. In nucleotides, the CDR3 is TGCAGTGCTGACACTAGCTTTGAGCAGTTCTTC. Translation: CSADTSFEQFF.

The V gene is TRBV14, the J gene TRBJ2-5; either TRBD1 or TRBD2 may fit D (6 bases each). This CDR3 contains 14 residues. Germline V gene sequence: CDR1 SGHDN, CDR2 FVKESK. Between the trimmed V and J ends, which lost 5 bases and 7 bases, there was a span of 17 bases. CDR3 sequence: CASSIRGGFGTQYF. The CDR3 DNA is TGTGCCAGCAGCATACGAGGGGGGTTCGGGACCCAGTACTTC.

The CDR3 nucleotides are TGTGCCTGGGGGAAGGGTAGGACCCACGGAGACATTCAGTACTTC. It encodes CAWGKGRTHGDIQYF. The chain employs TRBV30 and TRBJ2-4; no definite D call. Between the trimmed V and J ends, which lost 5 bases and 8 bases, there was a span of 22 bases. The CDR3 sequence is 15 residues long. Germline V CDR1 and CDR2: GTSNPN, SVGIG (reference sequence).

The chain is built from TRBV7-8 and TRBJ2-3; perhaps TRBD2 as D (6 bases). V was trimmed by 6 bases and J by 4 bases, leaving 11 bases between them. This CDR3 comprises 13 residues. Looked up from germline, CDR1 is SGHVS and CDR2 is FQNEAQ. CDR3 amino acids: CASSPWRADTQYF. The CDR3 bases are TGTGCCAGCAGTCCCTGGAGGGCAGATACGCAGTATTTT.

The V and J genes are TRBV21-1 and TRBJ2-3; TRBD1, the table's D call, was not compared with the DNA. TRBV21-1 is tagged as a pseudogene. This CDR3 spans 15 amino acids. CDR3 sequence (DNA): TGTGCCAGCAGCAAAGTGGGCAGCCGCACAGATACGCAGTATTTT. This translates into CASSKVGSRTDTQYF.